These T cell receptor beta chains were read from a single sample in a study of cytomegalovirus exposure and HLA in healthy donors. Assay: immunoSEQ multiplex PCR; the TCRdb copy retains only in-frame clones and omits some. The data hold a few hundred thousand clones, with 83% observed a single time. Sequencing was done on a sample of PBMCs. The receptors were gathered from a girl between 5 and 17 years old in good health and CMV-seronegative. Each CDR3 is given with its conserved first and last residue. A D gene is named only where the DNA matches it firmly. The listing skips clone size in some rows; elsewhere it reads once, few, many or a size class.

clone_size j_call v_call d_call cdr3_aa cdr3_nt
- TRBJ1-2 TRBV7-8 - CASSSITEKPNYGYTF TGTGCCAGCAGCTCGATTACTGAAAAACCAAACTATGGCTACACCTTC
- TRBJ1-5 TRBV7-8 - CASSLVGRGGDQPQHF TGTGCCAGCAGCTTAGTAGGGCGGGGGGGGGATCAGCCCCAGCATTTT
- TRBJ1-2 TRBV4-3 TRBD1 CASSQEFMGQPNYGYTF TGCGCCAGCAGCCAAGAATTCATGGGACAGCCTAACTATGGCTACACCTTC
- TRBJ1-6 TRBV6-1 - CASSVGRNPGSPLHF TGTGCCAGCAGTGTGGGCAGGAATCCAGGCTCACCCCTCCACTTT
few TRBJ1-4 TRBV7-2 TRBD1 CASSLPTGTVEKLFF TGTGCCAGCAGCTTACCCACCGGGACAGTTGAAAAACTGTTTTTT
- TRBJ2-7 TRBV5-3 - CARSLSLYSSYEQYF TGTGCCAGAAGCTTATCCCTTTACAGCTCCTACGAGCAGTACTTC
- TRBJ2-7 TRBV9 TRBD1 CASSVGRRTGQHEQYF TGTGCCAGCAGCGTAGGTCGAAGGACAGGGCAACACGAGCAGTACTTC
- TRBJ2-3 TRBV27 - CASSLSSPAVGSRIDTQYF TGTGCCAGCAGTTTATCCTCTCCGGCGGTCGGGAGTAGGATAGATACGCAGTATTTT
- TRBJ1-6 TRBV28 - CASLTRGSSPLHF TGTGCCAGCCTGACCAGGGGCTCTTCACCCCTCCACTTT
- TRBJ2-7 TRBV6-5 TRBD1 CASGTGSSYEQYF TGTGCCAGCGGGACAGGGTCTTCGTACGAGCAGTACTTC
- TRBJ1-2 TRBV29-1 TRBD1 CGAGESSGGGYGYTF TGCGGCGCCGGTGAATCTTCAGGGGGAGGCTATGGCTACACCTTC
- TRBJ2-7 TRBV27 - CASSLSGVYEQYF TGTGCCAGCAGTTTATCTGGAGTATACGAGCAGTACTTC
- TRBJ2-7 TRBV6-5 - CASSYSSAVPRDEQYF TGTGCCAGCAGTTACTCGAGTGCCGTCCCTCGCGACGAGCAGTACTTC
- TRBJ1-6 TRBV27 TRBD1 CASCRQGAVGNSPLHF TGTGCCAGCTGCAGACAGGGGGCCGTCGGTAATTCACCCCTCCACTTT
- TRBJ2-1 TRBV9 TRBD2 CASSSEGLAAFNEQFF TGTGCCAGCAGTTCAGAAGGACTAGCGGCCTTTAATGAGCAGTTCTTC
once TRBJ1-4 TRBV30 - CAWSGQGNEKLFF TGTGCCTGGAGTGGTCAGGGAAATGAAAAACTGTTTTTT
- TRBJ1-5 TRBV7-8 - CASSSQTGISNQPQHF TGTGCCAGCAGCTCCCAAACAGGGATCAGCAATCAGCCCCAGCATTTT
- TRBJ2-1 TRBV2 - CASSGLQEYNEQFF TGTGCCAGCAGTGGCTTACAGGAGTACAATGAGCAGTTCTTC
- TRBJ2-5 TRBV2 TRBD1 CASGRTGGRETQYF TGTGCCAGCGGAAGGACAGGGGGCAGGGAGACCCAGTACTTC
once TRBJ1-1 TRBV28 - CASTWGGGNTEAFF TGTGCCAGCACCTGGGGGGGTGGGAACACTGAAGCTTTCTTT
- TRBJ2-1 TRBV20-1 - CSATRNNEQFF TGCAGTGCTACTAGAAACAATGAGCAGTTCTTC
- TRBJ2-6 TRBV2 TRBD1 CASSGDREPLSGANVLTF TGTGCCAGCAGCGGTGACAGGGAGCCTCTCTCTGGGGCCAACGTCCTGACTTTC
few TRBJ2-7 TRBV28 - CASSLGHGYEQYF TGTGCCAGCAGTTTGGGGCACGGGTACGAGCAGTACTTC
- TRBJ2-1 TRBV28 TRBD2 CASKTSGAQEMNEQFF TGTGCCAGCAAAACCAGCGGGGCCCAAGAGATGAATGAGCAGTTCTTC
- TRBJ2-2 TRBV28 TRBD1 CASSLFGQGRTGGELFF TGTGCCAGCAGTTTATTCGGACAGGGGCGCACGGGCGGGGAGCTGTTTTTT
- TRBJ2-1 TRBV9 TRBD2 CASSVSPIAGLSYNEQFF TGTGCCAGCAGCGTAAGCCCCATAGCGGGCCTCTCCTACAATGAGCAGTTCTTC
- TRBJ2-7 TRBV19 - CASSRARDTYEQYF TGTGCCAGTAGTCGGGCCAGGGACACCTACGAGCAGTACTTC
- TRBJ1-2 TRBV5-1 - CASSEGESYGYTF TGCGCCAGCAGCGAGGGGGAGTCCTATGGCTACACCTTC
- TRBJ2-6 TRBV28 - CASSMARAGANVLTF TGTGCCAGCAGTATGGCCCGGGCTGGGGCCAACGTCCTGACTTTC
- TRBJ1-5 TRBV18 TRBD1 CASSPQQGAGNQPQHF TGTGCCAGCTCACCACAACAGGGGGCCGGCAATCAGCCCCAGCATTTT
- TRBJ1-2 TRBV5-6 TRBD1 CASSDDRGGYTF TGTGCCAGCAGCGACGACAGGGGTGGCTACACCTTC
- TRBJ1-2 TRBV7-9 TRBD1 CASSLRQGINYGYTF TGTGCCAGCAGCCTGAGACAGGGGATTAACTATGGCTACACCTTC
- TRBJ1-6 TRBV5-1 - CASSTDQGRISPLHF TGCGCCAGCAGCACGGATCAGGGAAGGATTTCACCCCTCCACTTT
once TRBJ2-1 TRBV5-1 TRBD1 CASSSITGTGTYHEQFF TGCGCCAGCAGCTCAATAACCGGGACAGGGACCTACCATGAGCAGTTCTTC
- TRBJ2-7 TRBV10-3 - CAISGRVGGGLSQYEQYF TGTGCCATCAGTGGACGGGTGGGGGGAGGCCTCAGCCAGTACGAGCAGTACTTC
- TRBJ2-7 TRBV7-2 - CASSSAERREQYF TGTGCCAGCAGCTCCGCAGAGCGCCGGGAGCAGTACTTC
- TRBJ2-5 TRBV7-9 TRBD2 CASSPRQREVQETQYF TGTGCCAGCAGCCCCCGGCAGCGGGAGGTCCAAGAGACCCAGTACTTC
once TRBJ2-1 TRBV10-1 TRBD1 CASIRDRGYNEQFF TGCGCCAGCATCCGGGACAGGGGATACAATGAGCAGTTCTTC
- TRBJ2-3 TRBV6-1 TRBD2 CASSPAGGPDTQYF TGTGCCAGCAGTCCAGCGGGAGGGCCAGATACGCAGTATTTT
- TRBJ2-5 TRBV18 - CASSPNRQETQYF TGTGCCAGCTCACCAAATCGGCAAGAGACCCAGTACTTC
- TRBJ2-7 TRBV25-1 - CASGAVYSYEQYF TGTGCCAGCGGGGCGGTTTACTCCTACGAGCAGTACTTC
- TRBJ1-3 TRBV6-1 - CASSAPRGHSGNTIYF TGTGCCAGCAGTGCCCCACGGGGTCACTCTGGAAACACCATATATTTT
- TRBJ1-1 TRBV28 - CASTTGTEAFF TGTGCCAGCACAACAGGCACTGAAGCTTTCTTT
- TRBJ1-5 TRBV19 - CASSVRGPSNQPQHF TGTGCCAGTAGTGTCAGGGGCCCCTCAAATCAGCCCCAGCATTTT
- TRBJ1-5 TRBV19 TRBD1 CASSMGGGGQAQPQHF TGTGCCAGTAGTATGGGGGGAGGGGGACAGGCACAGCCCCAGCATTTT
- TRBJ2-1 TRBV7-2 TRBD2 CASSYSGAAYNEQFF TGTGCCAGCAGCTATAGCGGGGCGGCCTACAATGAGCAGTTCTTC
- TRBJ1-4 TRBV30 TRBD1 CAWSGVRGRNEKLFF TGTGCCTGGAGTGGGGTCAGGGGGCGGAATGAAAAACTGTTTTTT
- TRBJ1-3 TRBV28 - CAIRGTLDRGNTIYF TGTGCCATCCGGGGGACCCTAGACCGTGGAAACACCATATATTTT